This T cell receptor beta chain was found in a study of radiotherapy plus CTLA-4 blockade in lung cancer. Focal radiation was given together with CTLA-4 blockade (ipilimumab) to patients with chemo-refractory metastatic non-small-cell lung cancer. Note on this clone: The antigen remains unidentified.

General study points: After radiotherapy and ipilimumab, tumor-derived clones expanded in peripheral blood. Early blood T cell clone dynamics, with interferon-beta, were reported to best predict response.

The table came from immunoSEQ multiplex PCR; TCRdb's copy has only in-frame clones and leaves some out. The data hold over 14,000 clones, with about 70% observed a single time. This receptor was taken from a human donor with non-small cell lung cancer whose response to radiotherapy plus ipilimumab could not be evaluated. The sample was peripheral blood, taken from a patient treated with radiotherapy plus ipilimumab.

This chain's CDR3 is CSAEKQETQYF. The CDR3 DNA reads TGCAGTGCTGAGAAACAAGAGACCCAGTACTTC. This chain links TRBV20-1 with TRBJ2-5; D is unclear. CDR1 DFQATT and CDR2 SNEGSKA come from the germline V gene (reference sequence). V was pared by 5 bases and J by 2 bases, with 6 bases between. The CDR3 length is 11 residues.